A selection of T cell receptor beta chains follows, all from one sample in a study of Ad26.COV2.S vaccination and SARS-CoV-2 variants. Profiled with immunoSEQ multiplex PCR; TCRdb holds only in-frame clones, not every one. Among about 390,000 clones listed, 70% to 90% were seen once. The sequences come from peripheral blood, collected in a trial of Ad26.COV2.S vaccine versus placebo. The origin of the receptors is a person between 18 and 65 years old who received the Ad26.COV2.S COVID-19 vaccine or a placebo. Each CDR3 is given with its conserved first and last residue. A D gene is named only where the DNA matches it firmly. Size is stated for part of the rows, as once, few or many counts, or as a class when the clone is expanded.

D: -; V: TRBV7-9; J: TRBJ1-2; size: -; DNA: TGTGCCAGCAGCTCAGACCATGGCTACACCTTC; CDR3: CASSSDHGYTF
D: -; V: TRBV20-1; J: TRBJ1-6; size: -; DNA: TGCAGTGTTAGTAGGGGTCTCGGTCCCCTCCACTTT; CDR3: CSVSRGLGPLHF
D: -; V: TRBV7-2; J: TRBJ1-6; size: -; DNA: TGTGCCAGCAGCGGCAGGGGATATAATTCACCCCTCCACTTT; CDR3: CASSGRGYNSPLHF
D: -; V: TRBV29-1; J: TRBJ1-6; size: -; DNA: TGCAGCGTTGAAGAACGGACAACTAAACCCCATAATTCACCCCTCCACTTT; CDR3: CSVEERTTKPHNSPLHF
D: -; V: TRBV29-1; J: TRBJ2-7; size: -; DNA: TGCAGCGCCAGGGATTCCTACGAGCAGTACTTC; CDR3: CSARDSYEQYF
D: -; V: TRBV30; J: TRBJ1-2; size: -; DNA: TGTGCCTATCAGAGCGATAGTAACTATGGCTACACCTTC; CDR3: CAYQSDSNYGYTF
D: -; V: TRBV7-2; J: TRBJ1-2; size: -; DNA: TGTGCCAGCAGCTTAGGTGGCCGTTTCTATGGCTACACCTTC; CDR3: CASSLGGRFYGYTF
D: TRBD1; V: TRBV18; J: TRBJ1-1; size: -; DNA: TGTGCCAGCTCACCCAATACACAGGGGGAAGCTTTCTTT; CDR3: CASSPNTQGEAFF
D: -; V: TRBV15; J: TRBJ1-1; size: -; DNA: TGTGCCACCAGCAGGGGAGAGAGCAACACTGAAGCTTTCTTT; CDR3: CATSRGESNTEAFF
D: -; V: TRBV4-3; J: TRBJ2-5; size: -; DNA: TGCGCCAGCAGCCAAGAACAGCTCTCCCAAGAGACCCAGTACTTC; CDR3: CASSQEQLSQETQYF
D: -; V: TRBV6-5; J: TRBJ1-3; size: -; DNA: TGTGCCAGCAGCGTCGACGGTAACTCTGGAAACACCATATATTTT; CDR3: CASSVDGNSGNTIYF
D: TRBD1; V: TRBV2; J: TRBJ1-2; size: once; DNA: TGTGCCAGCAGTGCGGTGGGACAGGGGTTTGAGGTTGGCTACACCTTC; CDR3: CASSAVGQGFEVGYTF
D: TRBD1; V: TRBV5-1; J: TRBJ1-5; size: -; DNA: TGCGCCAGCAGCTTGGACCCGACAGGGATGAATCAGCCCCAGCATTTT; CDR3: CASSLDPTGMNQPQHF
D: -; V: TRBV3-1/TRBV3-2; J: TRBJ1-2; size: few; DNA: TGTGCCAGCAGCTACCGGCCGTCGAGGTATGGCTACACCTTC; CDR3: CASSYRPSRYGYTF
D: -; V: TRBV7-9; J: TRBJ2-7; size: once; DNA: TGTGCCAGCAGCCAAGCAGGGGCCGACGAGCAGTACTTC; CDR3: CASSQAGADEQYF
D: TRBD2; V: TRBV4-1; J: TRBJ2-1; size: -; DNA: TGCGCCAGCAGCCAAGATAGCGGGCGCCGCAATGAGCAGTTCTTC; CDR3: CASSQDSGRRNEQFF
D: TRBD1; V: TRBV6-6; J: TRBJ2-7; size: -; DNA: TGTGCCAGCAGTTACTCGACAGGGGGAAACGAGCAGTACTTC; CDR3: CASSYSTGGNEQYF
D: TRBD2; V: TRBV7-2; J: TRBJ2-1; size: once; DNA: TGTGCCAGCAGCTTGGGCGGGGGGGCAAGGTACAATGAGCAGTTCTTC; CDR3: CASSLGGGARYNEQFF
D: TRBD1; V: TRBV18; J: TRBJ2-7; size: -; DNA: TGTGCCAGCTCACCTCCGGGACAGGGCTACGAGCAGTACTTC; CDR3: CASSPPGQGYEQYF
D: -; V: TRBV19; J: TRBJ2-6; size: -; DNA: TGTGCCAGTGCGGCTGGGGCCAACGTCCTGACTTTC; CDR3: CASAAGANVLTF
D: TRBD1; V: TRBV4-1; J: TRBJ1-2; size: -; DNA: TGCGCCAGCAGCCAACCTCCGGGACAGGGTGATGGCTACACCTTC; CDR3: CASSQPPGQGDGYTF
D: -; V: TRBV12-3/TRBV12-4; J: TRBJ1-6; size: -; DNA: TGTGCCAGCAGTTTCACAGCTGATTCACCCCTCCACTTT; CDR3: CASSFTADSPLHF
D: TRBD2; V: TRBV5-1; J: TRBJ2-2; size: -; DNA: TGCGCCAGCAGCTTTGACGGGGGGGCCGGGGAGCTGTTTTTT; CDR3: CASSFDGGAGELFF
D: -; V: TRBV10-3; J: TRBJ1-2; size: -; DNA: TGTGCCATCAGTGAACTAGAGACTAACTATGGCTACACCTTC; CDR3: CAISELETNYGYTF
D: TRBD2; V: TRBV9; J: TRBJ2-7; size: -; DNA: TGTGCCAGCAGCGTAGCTCCACCCGCGGGGGGGCGAGACTACGAGCAGTACTTC; CDR3: CASSVAPPAGGRDYEQYF
D: TRBD2; V: TRBV2; J: TRBJ2-3; size: -; DNA: TGTGCCAGCAGTGCCCTAGCGGGGGGGCTCATTGATACGCAGTATTTT; CDR3: CASSALAGGLIDTQYF
D: TRBD1; V: TRBV4-1; J: TRBJ1-2; size: -; DNA: TGCGCCAGCAGCCTAGGACAGGGGAACTATGGCTACACCTTC; CDR3: CASSLGQGNYGYTF
D: -; V: TRBV7-2; J: TRBJ2-1; size: -; DNA: TGTGCCAGCAGCTTAGTCGCCGGGAGAGCGCAGTTCTTC; CDR3: CASSLVAGRAQFF
D: TRBD1; V: TRBV6-1; J: TRBJ1-2; size: -; DNA: TGTGCCAGCAGTGAAGGGGGACAGGGTAATTGGTATGGCTACACCTTC; CDR3: CASSEGGQGNWYGYTF
D: -; V: TRBV5-6; J: TRBJ1-1; size: -; DNA: TGTGCCAGCAGCTTGGAGGGCAGGCTGGTCACTGAAGCTTTCTTT; CDR3: CASSLEGRLVTEAFF
D: -; V: TRBV7-9; J: TRBJ1-2; size: -; DNA: TGTGCCAGCAGCTTACAGGCGGCCCCTTCGCGCGGCTACACCTTC; CDR3: CASSLQAAPSRGYTF
D: -; V: TRBV7-6; J: TRBJ2-2; size: -; DNA: TGTGCCAGCAGCTTCGACAGTCGTGACACCGGGGAGCTGTTTTTT; CDR3: CASSFDSRDTGELFF
D: -; V: TRBV7-9; J: TRBJ1-5; size: -; DNA: TGTGCCAGCAAACGTTCGCCCCAGCATTTT; CDR3: CASKRSPQHF
D: -; V: TRBV6-1; J: TRBJ1-1; size: -; DNA: TGTGCCAGCAGTGAAGCCACCCTGGGGGAACCGAACACTGAAGCTTTCTTT; CDR3: CASSEATLGEPNTEAFF
D: -; V: TRBV7-8; J: TRBJ1-2; size: -; DNA: TGTGCCAGCAGCTCCATATGGGACGGGGGAGACTATGGCTACACCTTC; CDR3: CASSSIWDGGDYGYTF
D: TRBD2; V: TRBV11-2; J: TRBJ2-3; size: -; DNA: TGTGCCAGCAGCTTAATCAGCGGGGCCACAGATACGCAGTATTTT; CDR3: CASSLISGATDTQYF
D: -; V: TRBV5-5; J: TRBJ2-1; size: -; DNA: TGTGCCAGCAGCCCCGGGTGGGGGTACAATGAGCAGTTCTTC; CDR3: CASSPGWGYNEQFF
D: -; V: TRBV9; J: TRBJ2-3; size: once; DNA: TGTGCCAGCAGCGTTCCCCGGGAGGACAGGGTGTTAGCAGATACGCAGTATTTT; CDR3: CASSVPREDRVLADTQYF
D: TRBD2; V: TRBV4-3; J: TRBJ2-2; size: -; DNA: TGCGCCAGCAGCCAAACTAGCGGATACACCGGGGAGCTGTTTTTT; CDR3: CASSQTSGYTGELFF
D: -; V: TRBV11-2; J: TRBJ1-2; size: -; DNA: TGTGCCAGCAGCCCGCCTGGCGGGCCTAACTATGGCTACACCTTC; CDR3: CASSPPGGPNYGYTF
D: -; V: TRBV30; J: TRBJ1-6; size: few; DNA: TGTGCCTGGAGTCTGGTACCCCTCCACTTT; CDR3: CAWSLVPLHF